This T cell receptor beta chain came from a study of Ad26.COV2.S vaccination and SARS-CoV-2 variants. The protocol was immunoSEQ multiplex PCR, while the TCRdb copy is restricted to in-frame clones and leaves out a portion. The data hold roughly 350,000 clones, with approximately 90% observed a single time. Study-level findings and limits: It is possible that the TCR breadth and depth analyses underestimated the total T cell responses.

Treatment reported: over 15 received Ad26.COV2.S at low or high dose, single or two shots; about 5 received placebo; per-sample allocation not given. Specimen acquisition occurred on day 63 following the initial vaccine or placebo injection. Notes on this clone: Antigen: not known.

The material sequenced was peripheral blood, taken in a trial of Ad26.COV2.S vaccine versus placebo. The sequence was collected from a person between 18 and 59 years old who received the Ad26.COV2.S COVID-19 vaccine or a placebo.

CDR3 loop: CASSQLEGNEQYF. In DNA, the CDR3 is TGCGCCAGCAGCCAACTAGAGGGTAACGAGCAGTACTTC. This chain connects TRBV5-1 to TRBJ2-7; weak D call: TRBD2 (5 bases). In germline, CDR1 is SGHRS, CDR2 YFSETQ. Between the trimmed V and J ends, which lost 4 bases and 5 bases, there was a span of 13 bases. The CDR3 totals 13 residues.